The TCR beta chain under discussion was sequenced for a study of blood T cells in healthy people across ages. This clonotype appeared once. What it recognizes is unknown. For the second PCR, which ran for roughly 6 to 11 cycles, a sample-barcoded 5' primer and a J-beta primer mix were used. MiXCR was run by TCRdb on the 5' RACE reads, yielding one entry per CDR3 protein. The sample holds 1.5 million to 1.9 million distinct CDR3 sequences; under 55% are singletons and the top ten take less than 5%. Overall study findings and caveats: Aged donors had fewer naive CD4+ cells and lower diversity than long-lived donors. Diversity estimated from one million T cells was considered an underestimate.

CDR3 length: 14 residues. In germline, CDR1 is SGHTA, CDR2 FQGNSA. V shed 5 bases, J shed 0 bases, and the junction held 3 bases outside the gene matches. Source material: blood. The TCR originated in a woman aged 18-29 years in good health. The chain couples TRBV7-2 to TRBJ1-2, with 7 bases fitting TRBD1. The CDR3 here is CASSGTETNYGYTF. CDR3 DNA sequence: TGTGCCAGCAGCGGGACAGAGACTAACTATGGCTACACCTTC.